A single sample gave rise to the 28 T cell receptor beta chains below, sequenced in a study of shared clonotypes between healthy human individuals. TCRdb's table, derived via immunoSEQ multiplex PCR, lists solely in-frame clones and lacks some. The sample yields some 680,000 clones, around 73% seen once. The sample consisted of memory CD4+ T cells sorted from blood. The subset was: CD45RA-negative fraction. These receptors came from a woman between 25 and 40 years old in good health.

The chain uses TRBV5-6 and TRBJ1-4; D perhaps matches TRBD1 (5 bases). Germline V gene data show CDR1 as SGHDT and CDR2 as YYEEEE. The CDR3 runs 15 residues. The V end was cut by 4 bases, the J end by 10 bases, with 20 bases between. The chain's CDR3 is CASSPGGNGVRKLFF. CDR3 bases: TGTGCCAGCAGCCCCGGGGGAAACGGAGTACGAAAACTGTTTTTT. Drawing the rest from reference TRBV5-6 and TRBJ1-4, the complete variable domain is DAGVTQSPTHLIKTRGQQVTLRCSPKSGHDTVSWYQQALGQGPQFIFQYYEEEERQRGNFPDRFSGHQFPNYSSELNVNALLLGDSALYLCASSPGGNGVRKLFFGSGTQLSVL.

The chain couples TRBV29-1 to TRBJ2-7, with unresolved D. Germline V gene lookup returns CDR1 SQVTM and CDR2 ANQGSEA. The CDR3 covers 13 residues. Trimming took 0 bases from V and 4 from J, leaving 10 bases between them. The CDR3 loop reads CSVEEAASYEQYF. CDR3 DNA: TGCAGCGTTGAAGAGGCGGCCTCTTACGAGCAGTACTTC.

On this clone itself: This same CDR3 is encoded by further DNA sequences in the sample. The chain couples TRBV30 to TRBJ1-5; D unresolved. CDR3 size: 13 residues. In germline, CDR1 is GTSNPN, CDR2 SVGIG (reference sequence). V lost 2 bases to trimming and J lost 4 bases, with 9 bases between them. DNA of the CDR3: TGTGCCTGGAGTCCCTCCTCGAATCAGCCCCAGCATTTT. This gives the protein CAWSPSSNQPQHF.

Concerning this clone itself: Other DNA sequences of this sample code for an identical CDR3. The V and J genes are TRBV7-2 and TRBJ2-1; D ambiguous. Germline CDR1 is SGHTA and CDR2 is FQGNSA. This CDR3 spans 15 amino acids. V was pared by 1 base and J by 2 bases, with 9 bases between. The CDR3 loop reads CASSLGSRAYNEQFF. CDR3 sequence (DNA): TGTGCCAGCAGCTTAGGGTCAAGGGCCTACAATGAGCAGTTCTTC.

This clone was found a few times. The rearrangement joins TRBV7-9 to TRBJ1-1, with D perhaps matching TRBD1 (5 bases). V gave up 5 bases and J gave up 8 bases, with 12 bases separating them. The CDR3 sequence is 12 residues long. Germline V gives CDR1 SEHNR, CDR2 FQNEAQ (reference sequence). CDR3 in amino acids: CASSTGTQEAFF. The CDR3 region has the DNA TGTGCCAGCAGCACCGGGACCCAAGAAGCTTTCTTT.

V gene TRBV20-1 combines with J gene TRBJ2-7; D is uncertain. The V gene lost 5 bases and the J gene lost 2 bases, with 7 bases spanning the gap. The CDR3 totals 11 residues. From germline, CDR1 is DFQATT and CDR2 SNEGSKA (reference sequence). The CDR3 spells CSAFAPYEQYF. The DNA for the CDR3 is TGCAGTGCTTTCGCCCCCTACGAGCAGTACTTC.

This clone was counted only a few times. This chain joins TRBV2 and TRBJ2-7, with 8 bases lining up with TRBD1. With 4 bases clipped from V and 3 bases from J, the junction kept 2 bases outside the gene matches. Germline loops: CDR1 SNHLY, CDR2 FYNNEI. The length of the CDR3 is 13 residues. The CDR3 DNA reads as TGTGCCAGCAGTGGAGACAGGGGCTACGAGCAGTACTTC. This sequence encodes CASSGDRGYEQYF. Filled out from reference TRBV2 and TRBJ2-7, the complete variable domain reads EPEVTQTPSHQVTQMGQEVILRCVPISNHLYFYWYRQILGQKVEFLVSFYNNEISEKSEIFDDQFSVERPDGSNFTLKIRSTKLEDSAMYFCASSGDRGYEQYFGPGTRLTVT.

The chain joins TRBV28 to TRBJ2-5, with D perhaps matching TRBD1 or TRBD2 (5 bases each). V dropped 5 bases and J dropped 5 bases, with 27 bases sitting between them. This CDR3 contains 18 residues. The V gene's germline CDR1 is MDHEN and CDR2 SYDVKM. The CDR3 spells CASSRGEGSGGWWETQYF. CDR3 in DNA: TGTGCCAGCAGTCGCGGTGAGGGGAGTGGTGGTTGGTGGGAGACCCAGTACTTC.

J is TRBJ1-2 and V is TRBV6-1; 8 bases fit TRBD1. Germline CDR1 reads MNHNS; CDR2 reads SASEGT. CDR3 size: 15 residues. V lost 4 bases and J lost 3; bases outside the gene matches: 7. CDR3 region: CASSGSAGGDYGYTF. CDR3 coding DNA: TGTGCCAGCAGTGGTTCGGCAGGGGGCGACTATGGCTACACCTTC.

The chain employs TRBV5-1 and TRBJ2-7; unclear D gene. Germline CDR1 is SGHRS and CDR2 is YFSETQ. The CDR3 totals 15 residues. Trimming pared 1 base from V and 0 bases from J, leaving 11 bases between. The CDR3 nucleotides read TGCGCCAGCAGCTTGAGTGCTGGGAACTCCTACGAGCAGTACTTC. Protein: CASSLSAGNSYEQYF. The whole variable domain, remainder taken from reference TRBV5-1 and TRBJ2-7, is KAGVTQTPRYLIKTRGQQVTLSCSPISGHRSVSWYQQTPGQGLQFLFEYFSETQRNKGNFPGRFSGRQFSNSRSEMNVSTLELGDSALYLCASSLSAGNSYEQYFGPGTRLTVT.

The V gene is TRBV29-1, the J gene TRBJ1-1; no definite D call. The CDR3 runs 14 residues. V was shortened by 7 bases and J by 0 bases, with 15 bases between the two germline ends. CDR1 is SQVTM and CDR2 is ANQGSEA in the germline V gene. In DNA form, the CDR3 reads TGCAGCGCCGCACGGCGGCTCATGAACACTGAAGCTTTCTTT. As protein: CSAARRLMNTEAFF.

The V call is TRBV28, the J call TRBJ1-1, with TRBD1 identical over 10 bases. This CDR3 has 13 amino acids. The germline gives CDR1 MDHEN, CDR2 SYDVKM. V shed 5 bases, J shed 9 bases, and the junction held 6 bases outside the gene matches. The DNA of the CDR3 is TGTGCCAGCAGTCGACAGGGGGCCATGAAAGCTTTCTTT. Its translation is CASSRQGAMKAFF.

The rearrangement joins TRBV2 to TRBJ1-5, with D maybe TRBD1 (5 bases). The CDR3 loop spans 15 amino acids. Trimming took 6 bases from V and 0 from J, leaving 12 bases between them. CDR1 is SNHLY, CDR2 FYNNEI, per germline. In DNA form, the CDR3 reads TGTGCCAGCAGCGAACAGGCCCATAGCAATCAGCCCCAGCATTTT. This gives the protein CASSEQAHSNQPQHF.

The V and J genes are TRBV29-1 and TRBJ1-2; TRBD1 agrees at 7 bases. This CDR3 has 12 amino acids. Trimming took 6 bases from V and 6 from J; bases not matched to a gene: 7. The germline V gene has CDR1 SQVTM and CDR2 ANQGSEA. This CDR3 is CSVTRTGDGYTF. The CDR3 region has the DNA TGCAGCGTAACTAGGACAGGAGATGGCTACACCTTC.

This sequence joins TRBV4-1 and TRBJ2-1; D is perhaps TRBD2 (5 bases). Trimming left V 0 bases short and J 1 base short, with 7 bases between. The CDR3 extends over 15 amino acids. The V gene's germline CDR1 is MGHRA and CDR2 YSYEKL. CDR3 region: CASSQDRGSYNEQFF. Written as DNA, the CDR3 is TGCGCCAGCAGCCAAGATCGCGGGTCCTACAATGAGCAGTTCTTC.

V usage is TRBV5-1 and J usage is TRBJ2-2; the D is unclear. Per germline, CDR1 SGHRS and CDR2 YFSETQ. The CDR3 has 15 residues. Trimming took off 2 bases at V and 7 bases at J, with 15 bases between the two ends. The CDR3 loop is CASSLTDPHSGELFF. The CDR3 DNA reads as TGCGCCAGCAGCTTAACAGACCCCCATAGCGGGGAGCTGTTTTTT.

This clone was seen only a few times. The V and J genes are TRBV18 and TRBJ2-3; perhaps D is TRBD1 or TRBD2 (5 bases each). Per germline, CDR1 KGHSH and CDR2 LQKENI. V was trimmed by 3 bases and J by 5 bases, leaving 18 bases between them. This CDR3 region has 16 residues. The CDR3 bases are TGTGCCAGCTCACCGTTACAGGTCAACGAGGGAGATACGCAGTATTTT. Translated: CASSPLQVNEGDTQYF.

The chain couples TRBV5-6 to TRBJ2-1; tentative D call: TRBD2 (6 bases). Germline CDR1 SGHDT, CDR2 YYEEEE. Trimming pared 5 bases from V and 0 bases from J, leaving 12 bases between. The CDR3 is 15 residues long. CDR3 nucleotides: TGTGCCAGCAGTTGGGACTTGAACTCCTACAATGAGCAGTTCTTC. It encodes CASSWDLNSYNEQFF.

As regards this clone: Other DNA sequences within the sample encode an identical CDR3. V and J are TRBV6-5 and TRBJ1-3; D is unclear. This CDR3 comprises 15 residues. Trimming shortened V by 2 bases and J by 0 bases, and 8 bases separated the two germline ends. Germline V gives CDR1 MNHEY, CDR2 SVGAGI. CDR3 loop: CASSYTGSSGNTIYF. The CDR3 DNA follows: TGTGCCAGCAGTTACACGGGGAGCTCTGGAAACACCATATATTTT.

The CDR3 protein is CASSPPGQGAYGYTF. The CDR3 coding sequence is TGTGCCAGCAGCCCGCCTGGACAGGGGGCGTATGGCTACACCTTC. The rearrangement joins TRBV5-8 to TRBJ1-2, with 11 bases aligning to TRBD1. V gave up 4 bases and J gave up 5 bases; unmatched junction bases: 7. The CDR3 length is 15 residues. Germline lookup yields CDR1 SGHTS and CDR2 YDEGEE.

The rearrangement joins TRBV7-6 to TRBJ2-5, with 8 bases matching TRBD1. The CDR3 loop spans 17 amino acids. V trimming: 3 bases; J trimming: 0 bases; junction bases outside the gene matches: 9. Germline-derived CDR1 and CDR2 are SGHVS and FNYEAQ. The CDR3 nucleotides read TGTGCCAGCAGCTTTTACTTGGACAGGGAAGACCAAGAGACCCAGTACTTC. This encodes CASSFYLDREDQETQYF.

This clone was observed a handful of times. The V and J genes are TRBV29-1 and TRBJ1-1, with D possibly being TRBD1 (6 bases). The germline CDR1 and CDR2 sequences are SQVTM and ANQGSEA. The V and J ends lost 8 bases and 3 bases respectively, with 13 bases between them. This CDR3 has 12 amino acids. The CDR3 is CSTARGDTEAFF. CDR3 DNA sequence: TGCAGCACCGCCAGGGGTGACACTGAAGCTTTCTTT.

This clone was seen at least ten times. This chain joins TRBV28 and TRBJ2-7; D is possibly TRBD1 or TRBD2 (5 bases each). Germline assignment: CDR1 MDHEN and CDR2 SYDVKM. The CDR3 has 13 residues. Deletions cut 6 bases from V and 4 bases from J, with 13 bases between. CDR3 nucleotides: TGTGCCAGCAGCGGGACGCCATTTTACGAGCAGTACTTC. This encodes CASSGTPFYEQYF.

The chain recombines TRBV4-2 with TRBJ2-1; 7 nucleotides match TRBD2. The germline V gene has CDR1 LGHNA and CDR2 YNFKEQ. This CDR3 spans 16 amino acids. V shed 4 bases and J 3 bases; nucleotides not matched to a gene: 9. The CDR3 coding sequence is TGTGCCAGCAGCCTGGCTCAAGGGACTAACTACAATGAGCAGTTCTTC. Encoded protein: CASSLAQGTNYNEQFF.

The table lists this clone with a few counts. The rearrangement links TRBV7-9 to TRBJ1-5; 7 bases are a match to TRBD1. The CDR3 sequence is 15 residues long. V was pared by 5 bases and J by 3 bases, with 7 bases of the junction left unmatched. Per germline, CDR1 SEHNR and CDR2 FQNEAQ (reference sequence). In nucleotides, the CDR3 is TGTGCCAGCAGCCTAGGCGGGACAGTCAATCAGCCCCAGCATTTT. This codes for CASSLGGTVNQPQHF.

This clone appeared a few times. The same CDR3 can be traced to other DNA sequences in this sample. This rearrangement joins TRBV9 to TRBJ2-1; 8 bases map to TRBD2. CDR1 and CDR2 from the germline V gene are SGDLS and YYNGEE. V lost 0 bases and J lost 3; bases outside the gene matches: 2. The CDR3 has 15 amino acids. The CDR3: CASSVDSGIYNEQFF. CDR3 bases: TGTGCCAGCAGCGTAGATAGCGGGATCTACAATGAGCAGTTCTTC.

This clone was observed once. V gene TRBV7-8 combines with J gene TRBJ1-5, with D possibly being TRBD1 (5 bases). Germline assignment: CDR1 SGHVS and CDR2 FQNEAQ. The CDR3 contains 12 residues. V gave up 5 bases and J gave up 5 bases, with 7 bases separating them. The CDR3 DNA reads as TGTGCCAGCAGCCCACAGGATCAGCCCCAGCATTTT. Translation gives CASSPQDQPQHF.

The rearrangement uses TRBV28 and TRBJ2-7; 7 bases map to TRBD1. V dropped 5 bases and J dropped 7; count of bases not matched to a gene: 14. From germline, CDR1 is MDHEN and CDR2 SYDVKM. This CDR3 region has 15 residues. CDR3: CASSTPGQRATEQYF. The CDR3, as DNA: TGTGCCAGCAGTACACCGGGACAGAGAGCTACGGAGCAGTACTTC. The full variable domain, with the rest looked up from reference TRBV28 and TRBJ2-7, is DVKVTQSSRYLVKRTGEKVFLECVQDMDHENMFWYRQDPGLGLRLIYFSYDVKMKEKGDIPEGYSVSREKKERFSLILESASTNQTSMYLCASSTPGQRATEQYFGPGTRLTVT.